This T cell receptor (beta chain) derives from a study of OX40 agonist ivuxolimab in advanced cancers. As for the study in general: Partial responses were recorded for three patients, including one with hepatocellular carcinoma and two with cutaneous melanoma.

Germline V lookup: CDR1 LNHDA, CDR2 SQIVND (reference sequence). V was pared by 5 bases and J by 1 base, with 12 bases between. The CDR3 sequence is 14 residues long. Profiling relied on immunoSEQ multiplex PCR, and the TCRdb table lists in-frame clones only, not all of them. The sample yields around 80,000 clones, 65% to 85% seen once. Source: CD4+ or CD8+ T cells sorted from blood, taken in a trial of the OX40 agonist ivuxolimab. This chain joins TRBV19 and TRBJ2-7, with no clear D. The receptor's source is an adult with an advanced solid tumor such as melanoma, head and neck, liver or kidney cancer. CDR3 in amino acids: CASSPTMVSYEQYF. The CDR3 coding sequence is TGTGCCAGTAGTCCGACGATGGTATCCTACGAGCAGTACTTC.